A single TCR beta chain is shown here with its context. Its antigen is as yet unknown. The data derive from a study of T cell responses to AZD1222 COVID-19 vaccine. Findings and caveats of the study: Spike-specific TCR breadth and depth grew following two AZD1222 doses. The sample set comprised mostly white British donors with more females, and clonal diversity was possibly underestimated.

Sequenced by immunoSEQ multiplex PCR; TCRdb stores in-frame clones only, minus some. Of roughly 150,000 clones in the sample, approximately 88% were seen once. V lost 3 bases, J lost 3 bases, and 5 bases stayed unmatched. The CDR3 runs to 16 residues. Looked up from germline, CDR1 is SGDLS and CDR2 is YYNGEE. The clonotype originates from an adult in good health. The specimen was peripheral blood, collected on day 0 of MenACWY control vaccination. The chain has TRBV9 and TRBJ2-1, with 11 bases lining up with TRBD2. CDR3 DNA sequence: TGTGCCAGCAGCGCGGTAGCGGGGGGGAACTACAATGAGCAGTTCTTC. Translating it yields CASSAVAGGNYNEQFF.